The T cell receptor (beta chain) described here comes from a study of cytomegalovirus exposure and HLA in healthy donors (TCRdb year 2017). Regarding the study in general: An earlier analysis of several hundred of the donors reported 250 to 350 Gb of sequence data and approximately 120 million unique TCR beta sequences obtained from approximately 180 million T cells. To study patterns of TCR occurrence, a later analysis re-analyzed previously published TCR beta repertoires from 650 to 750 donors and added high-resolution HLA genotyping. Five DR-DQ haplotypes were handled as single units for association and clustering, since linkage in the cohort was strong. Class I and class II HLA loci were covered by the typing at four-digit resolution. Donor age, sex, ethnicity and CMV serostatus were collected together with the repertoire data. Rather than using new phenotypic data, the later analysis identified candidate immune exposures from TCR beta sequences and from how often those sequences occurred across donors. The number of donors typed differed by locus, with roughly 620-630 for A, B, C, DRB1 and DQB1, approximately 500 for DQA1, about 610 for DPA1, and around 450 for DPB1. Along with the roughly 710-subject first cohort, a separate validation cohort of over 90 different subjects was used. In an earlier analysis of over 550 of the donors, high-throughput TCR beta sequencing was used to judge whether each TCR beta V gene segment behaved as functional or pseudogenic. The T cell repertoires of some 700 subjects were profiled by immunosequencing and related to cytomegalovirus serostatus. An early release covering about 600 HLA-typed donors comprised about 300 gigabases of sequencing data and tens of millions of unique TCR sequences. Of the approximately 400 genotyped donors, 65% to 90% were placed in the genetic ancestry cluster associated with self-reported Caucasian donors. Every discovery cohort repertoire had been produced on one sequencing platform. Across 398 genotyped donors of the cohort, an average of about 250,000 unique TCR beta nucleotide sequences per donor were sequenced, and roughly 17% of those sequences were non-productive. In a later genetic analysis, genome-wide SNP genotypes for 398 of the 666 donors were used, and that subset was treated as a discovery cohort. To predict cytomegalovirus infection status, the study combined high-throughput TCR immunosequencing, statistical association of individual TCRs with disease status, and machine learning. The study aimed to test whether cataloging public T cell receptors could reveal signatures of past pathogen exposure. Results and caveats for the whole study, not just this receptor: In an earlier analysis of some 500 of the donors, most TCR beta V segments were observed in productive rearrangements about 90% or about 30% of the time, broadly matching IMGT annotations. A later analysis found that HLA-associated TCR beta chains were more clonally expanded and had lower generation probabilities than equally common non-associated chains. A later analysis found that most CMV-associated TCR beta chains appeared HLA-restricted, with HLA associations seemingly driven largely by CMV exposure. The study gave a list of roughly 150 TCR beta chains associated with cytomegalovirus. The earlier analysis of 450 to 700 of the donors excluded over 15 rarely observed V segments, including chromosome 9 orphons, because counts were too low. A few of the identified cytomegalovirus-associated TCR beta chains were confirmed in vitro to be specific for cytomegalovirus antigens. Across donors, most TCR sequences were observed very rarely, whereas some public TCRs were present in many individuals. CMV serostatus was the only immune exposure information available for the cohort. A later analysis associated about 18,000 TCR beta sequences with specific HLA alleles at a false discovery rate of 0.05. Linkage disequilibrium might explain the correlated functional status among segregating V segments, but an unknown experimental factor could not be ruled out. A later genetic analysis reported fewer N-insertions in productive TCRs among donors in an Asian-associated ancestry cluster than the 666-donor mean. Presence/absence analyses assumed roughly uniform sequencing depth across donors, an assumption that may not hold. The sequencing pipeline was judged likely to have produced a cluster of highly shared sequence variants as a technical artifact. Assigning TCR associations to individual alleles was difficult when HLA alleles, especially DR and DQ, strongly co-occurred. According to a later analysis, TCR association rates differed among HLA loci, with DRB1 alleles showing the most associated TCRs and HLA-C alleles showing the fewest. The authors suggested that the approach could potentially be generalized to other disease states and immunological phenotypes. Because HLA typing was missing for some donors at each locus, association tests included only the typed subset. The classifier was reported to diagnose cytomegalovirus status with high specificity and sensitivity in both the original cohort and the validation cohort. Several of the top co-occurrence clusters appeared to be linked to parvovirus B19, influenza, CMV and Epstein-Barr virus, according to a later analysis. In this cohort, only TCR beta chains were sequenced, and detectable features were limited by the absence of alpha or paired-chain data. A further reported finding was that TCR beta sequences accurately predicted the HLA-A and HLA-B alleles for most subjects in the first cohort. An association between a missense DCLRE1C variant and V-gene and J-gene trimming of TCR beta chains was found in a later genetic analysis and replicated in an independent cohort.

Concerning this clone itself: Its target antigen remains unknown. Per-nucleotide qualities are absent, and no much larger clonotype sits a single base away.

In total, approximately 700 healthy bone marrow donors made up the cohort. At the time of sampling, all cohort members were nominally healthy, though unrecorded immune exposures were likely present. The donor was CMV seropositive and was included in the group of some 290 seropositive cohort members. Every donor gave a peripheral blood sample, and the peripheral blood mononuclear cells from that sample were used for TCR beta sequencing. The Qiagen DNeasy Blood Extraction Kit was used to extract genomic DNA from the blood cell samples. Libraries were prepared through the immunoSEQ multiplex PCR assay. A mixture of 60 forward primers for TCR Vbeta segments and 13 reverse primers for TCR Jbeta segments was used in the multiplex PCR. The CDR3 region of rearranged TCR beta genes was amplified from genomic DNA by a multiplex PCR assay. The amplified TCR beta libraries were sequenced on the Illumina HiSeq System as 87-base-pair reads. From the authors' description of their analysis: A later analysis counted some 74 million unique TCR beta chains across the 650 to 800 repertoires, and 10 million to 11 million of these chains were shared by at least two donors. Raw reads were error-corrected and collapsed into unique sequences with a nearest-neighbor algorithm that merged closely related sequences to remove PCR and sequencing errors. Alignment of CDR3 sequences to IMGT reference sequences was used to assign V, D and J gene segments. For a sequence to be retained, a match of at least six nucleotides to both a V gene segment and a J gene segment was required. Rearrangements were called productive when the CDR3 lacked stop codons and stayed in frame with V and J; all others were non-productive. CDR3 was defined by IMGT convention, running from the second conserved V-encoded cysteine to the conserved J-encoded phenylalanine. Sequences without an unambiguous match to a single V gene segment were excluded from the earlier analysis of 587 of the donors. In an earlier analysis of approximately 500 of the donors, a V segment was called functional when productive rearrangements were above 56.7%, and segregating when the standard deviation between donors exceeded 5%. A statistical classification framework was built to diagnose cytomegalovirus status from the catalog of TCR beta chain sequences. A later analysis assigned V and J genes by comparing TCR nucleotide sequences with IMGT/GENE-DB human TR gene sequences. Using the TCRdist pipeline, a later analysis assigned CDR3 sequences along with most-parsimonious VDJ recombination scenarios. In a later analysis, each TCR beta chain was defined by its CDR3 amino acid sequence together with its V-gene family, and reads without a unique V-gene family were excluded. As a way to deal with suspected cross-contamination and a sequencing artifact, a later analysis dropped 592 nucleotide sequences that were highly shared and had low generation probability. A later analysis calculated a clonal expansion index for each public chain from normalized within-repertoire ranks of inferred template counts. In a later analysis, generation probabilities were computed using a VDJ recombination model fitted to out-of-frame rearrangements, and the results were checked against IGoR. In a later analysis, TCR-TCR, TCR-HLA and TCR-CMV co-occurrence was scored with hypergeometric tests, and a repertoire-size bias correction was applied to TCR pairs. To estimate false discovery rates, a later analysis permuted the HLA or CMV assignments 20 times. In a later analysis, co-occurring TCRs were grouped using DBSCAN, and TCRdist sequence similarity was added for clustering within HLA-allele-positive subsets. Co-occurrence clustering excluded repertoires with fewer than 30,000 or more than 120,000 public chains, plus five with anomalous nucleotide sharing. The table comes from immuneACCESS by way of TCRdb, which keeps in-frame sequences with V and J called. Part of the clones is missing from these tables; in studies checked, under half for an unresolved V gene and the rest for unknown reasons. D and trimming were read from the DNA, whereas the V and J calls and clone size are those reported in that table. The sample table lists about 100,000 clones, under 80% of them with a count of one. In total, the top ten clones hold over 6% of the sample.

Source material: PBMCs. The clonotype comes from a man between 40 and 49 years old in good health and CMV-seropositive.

The DNA sequence reads TGTGCCAGTAGCTTGACAGATTACTATGGCTACACCTTC. This yields the protein CASSLTDYYGYTF. Recombination joined TRBV19 with TRBJ1-2; D gene: possibly TRBD1, on 5 matching bases. There are 13 amino acids in the CDR3, from cysteine to phenylalanine inclusive. Solely the CDR3 DNA is kept, with 39 bases framed from the first base. CDR1 and CDR2, per the germline V gene (reference sequence), are LNHDA and SQIVND. V is cut by 6 bases and J by 3 bases, and the space between the germline ends is 11 bases.